This TCR beta chain appears in the sequencing data of a study of molecular identifiers for immune sequencing clone quantification. Study-wide results and limits: Investigators reportedly could detect spiked Jurkat TCR RNA from one cell among around 900,000 naive cells. Clones with over 20 RNA copies captured over 98% of effector molecules but under 1% of naive ones.

TCRdb analysed the PCR reads with MiXCR anew, one entry per CDR3 protein. The data hold over 600,000 distinct CDR3 sequences, with just under 20% observed a single time. On this clonotype itself: Its antigen is still unknown. One base away lies a much larger clone, so this may be a sequencing read error.

The CDR3 extends over 14 amino acids. The ends lost 8 bases at V and 6 bases at J; junction bases unmatched: 14. This TCR was recovered from a human donor in good health. Some libraries in this study had Jurkat cell RNA spiked in. This chain links TRBV5-3 with TRBJ2-7; TRBD1 agrees at 7 bases. TRBV5-3 is an open reading frame, and its role is uncertain. Specimen: naive CD8+ T cells from blood, with Jurkat cell RNA spiked in. The subset denotes: FACS-sorted CD8+CD4-CCR7+CD45RA+ naive T cells. The CDR3 nucleotides are TGTGCCAGCAGCATGGACAGGCGGTCATCCGAGCAGTACTTC. This encodes CASSMDRRSSEQYF.